The rows below give T cell receptor beta chains drawn from one sample of a study of blood T cell repertoires in COVID-19. Only in-frame clones appear in the TCRdb table, and some are missing; sequencing was by immunoSEQ multiplex PCR. The sample comprises under 200,000 clones, more than 85% of which are singletons, and 20% to 25% rests with the top ten. Sequenced material: PBMCs or T cells enriched from blood (not recorded which). These TCRs come from a woman between 35 and 50 years old in a cohort exposed to, infected with or recovered from COVID-19 (not recorded which). Both conserved end residues are part of each CDR3. Each record gives: D gene, J gene, V gene, clone size, CDR3 DNA, CDR3 protein. The D gene is left open where the match is weak. Size is stated for part of the rows, as once, few or many counts, or as a class when the clone is expanded.

>TRBD1|TRBJ1-6|TRBV7-9|-
TGTGCCAGCAGCCCGCTTGGACAGGGTCGAAATTCACCCCTCCACTTT
CASSPLGQGRNSPLHF
>-|TRBJ1-5|TRBV7-8|-
TGTGCCAGCAGCTCCTTTTCGGGGTCGGATCAGCCCCAGCATTTT
CASSSFSGSDQPQHF
>-|TRBJ2-7|TRBV12-3/TRBV12-4|-
TGTGCCAGCAGTCTTTCAGGATACGAGCAGTACTTC
CASSLSGYEQYF
>TRBD1|TRBJ1-5|TRBV6-5|-
TGTGCCAGCAGTACTGGACAGGGCGGGGTTCAGCCCCAGCATTTT
CASSTGQGGVQPQHF
>-|TRBJ1-3|TRBV5-1|once
TGCGCCAGCAGCTCCAGGGGCTCTGGAAACACCATATATTTT
CASSSRGSGNTIYF
>-|TRBJ1-2|TRBV5-6|once
TGTGCCAGCAGCTGGCAGTATGGCTACACCTTC
CASSWQYGYTF
>TRBD1|TRBJ1-1|TRBV9|-
TGTGCCAGCAGCTCCCCCCCGGGACAGGGGGCGCCCACTGAAGCTTTCTTT
CASSSPPGQGAPTEAFF
>TRBD1|TRBJ1-1|TRBV6-5|-
TGTGCCAGCATATCAGGGGGTGGCACTGAAGCTTTCTTT
CASISGGGTEAFF
>TRBD1|TRBJ2-5|TRBV5-1|-
TGCGCCAGCAGCACCCTGACAGGGGAGTATGAGACCCAGTACTTC
CASSTLTGEYETQYF
>-|TRBJ1-4|TRBV6-1|-
TGTGCCAGCAGTGAAGGTCTCCGCCAGGGAGGGGAAAAACTGTTTTTT
CASSEGLRQGGEKLFF
>-|TRBJ2-7|TRBV18|-
TGTGCCAGCTCACCAACAGTCTTCTACGAGCAGTACTTC
CASSPTVFYEQYF
>-|TRBJ2-7|TRBV4-2|-
TGTGCCAGCAGCCAAGAGAGGGACGAGCAGTACTTC
CASSQERDEQYF